Listed below are T cell receptor beta chains from one sample, sequenced in a study of CD4+ T cells in melanoma. The protocol was immunoSEQ multiplex PCR, while the TCRdb copy is restricted to in-frame clones and leaves out a portion. The sample includes some 110,000 clones, 92% seen only once; the top ten take 3.3%. Source material: peripheral blood. The receptors here all came from a human donor with melanoma. CDR3s include the opening cysteine and the closing phenylalanine or tryptophan. The D gene is left open where the match is weak. The size field is filled for only some rows; it gives once, few, many or a size class.

clone size,D gene,V gene,J gene,CDR3 protein,CDR3 DNA
NA,TRBD1,TRBV9,TRBJ1-2,CASSVEGTGTNYGYTF,TGTGCCAGCAGCGTAGAAGGGACAGGGACAAACTATGGCTACACCTTC
NA,NA,TRBV19,TRBJ2-7,CASMARESYEQYF,TGTGCCAGTATGGCTCGGGAGTCCTACGAGCAGTACTTC
NA,TRBD2,TRBV5-4,TRBJ2-7,CASSSSGRLYEQYF,TGTGCCAGCAGTTCCAGCGGGAGACTCTACGAGCAGTACTTC
NA,NA,TRBV5-1,TRBJ1-1,CASSPALPGDTEAFF,TGCGCCAGCAGTCCGGCCCTGCCAGGGGACACTGAAGCTTTCTTT
NA,TRBD1,TRBV7-9,TRBJ2-1,CASSLPRGDRAGEQFF,TGTGCCAGCAGCTTACCCCGAGGGGACAGGGCGGGTGAGCAGTTCTTC
NA,NA,TRBV28,TRBJ1-5,CASSLRQGNNQPQHF,TGTGCCAGCAGTTTACGGCAGGGTAACAATCAGCCCCAGCATTTT
NA,TRBD1,TRBV11-3,TRBJ2-5,CASSPGQGKADRGSRETQYF,TGTGCCAGCAGCCCCGGACAGGGGAAGGCGGATCGAGGATCGAGGGAGACCCAGTACTTC
NA,TRBD1,TRBV15,TRBJ2-1,CATSRDGQGAYNEQFF,TGTGCCACCAGCAGAGACGGACAGGGGGCTTACAATGAGCAGTTCTTC
NA,NA,TRBV11-2,TRBJ2-2,CASSLDAVRTTSNTGELFF,TGTGCCAGCAGCTTAGACGCGGTCAGAACTACTTCTAACACCGGGGAGCTGTTTTTT
once,TRBD2,TRBV4-3,TRBJ2-7,CASSQGLAGSGEQYF,TGCGCCAGCAGCCAAGGACTAGCGGGATCGGGCGAGCAGTACTTC
NA,NA,TRBV11-2,TRBJ2-3,CASSPISAGGTDTQYF,TGTGCCAGCAGCCCCATCTCCGCCGGGGGCACAGATACGCAGTATTTT
NA,TRBD1,TRBV10-3,TRBJ2-7,CAISERQGTYEQYF,TGTGCCATCAGTGAGCGACAGGGGACCTACGAGCAGTACTTC
NA,NA,TRBV6-1,TRBJ1-1,CASSEDRSEAFF,TGTGCCAGCAGTGAAGACCGGTCTGAAGCTTTCTTT
NA,TRBD1,TRBV4-1,TRBJ2-7,CASSQPGQGSHEQYF,TGCGCCAGCAGCCAACCCGGACAGGGGAGCCACGAGCAGTACTTC
NA,NA,TRBV5-1,TRBJ2-7,CASSPVDGRGEQYF,TGCGCCAGCAGCCCGGTGGACGGTAGAGGCGAGCAGTACTTC
once,NA,TRBV19,TRBJ1-5,CASRPAVSNQPQHF,TGTGCCAGTAGACCTGCGGTGAGCAATCAGCCCCAGCATTTT
NA,NA,TRBV19,TRBJ2-5,CASSGTTSHETQYF,TGTGCCAGTAGTGGGACCACATCCCATGAGACCCAGTACTTC
NA,NA,TRBV29-1,TRBJ2-1,CSSVSQYNEQFF,TGCAGCTCAGTGAGTCAGTACAATGAGCAGTTCTTC
NA,TRBD1,TRBV28,TRBJ2-1,CASSYRGEQFF,TGTGCCAGCAGTTACAGGGGTGAGCAGTTCTTC
NA,NA,TRBV5-6,TRBJ2-3,CASSLEGRTDTQYF,TGTGCCAGCAGCTTGGAGGGCCGCACAGATACGCAGTATTTT
few,TRBD2,TRBV6-5,TRBJ2-1,CASSYTGLAGGNEQFF,TGTGCCAGCAGTTACACCGGACTAGCGGGGGGCAATGAGCAGTTCTTC
NA,TRBD1,TRBV4-2,TRBJ2-3,CASSQEDRGRTDTQYF,TGTGCCAGCAGCCAGGAGGACAGGGGGCGCACAGATACGCAGTATTTT